The 29 T cell receptor beta chains below all came from one sample that was sequenced in a study of blood T cell repertoires in COVID-19. Assay: immunoSEQ multiplex PCR; the TCRdb copy retains only in-frame clones and omits some. Of about 140,000 clones in the sample, around 88% were seen once. Sequenced: peripheral blood. The receptor set was obtained from a human donor in a cohort sampled during active COVID-19.

Written as DNA, the CDR3 is TGTGCCAGCAGCCTCCACCTTCGACAGGGAGGCACCGGGGAGCTGTTTTTT. Translated: CASSLHLRQGGTGELFF. This chain joins TRBV7-3 and TRBJ2-2, with D possibly matching TRBD1 (7 bases). This CDR3 is 17 amino acids long. Trimming removed 5 bases from V and 4 bases from J, with 20 bases in between. The germline gives CDR1 SGHTA, CDR2 FQGTGA.

The chain uses TRBV29-1 and TRBJ2-3, with 9 positions matching TRBD2. CDR3 size: 16 residues. The V gene end was trimmed by 4 bases and the J gene end by 1 base; junction bases not matched to a gene: 9. Germline V CDR1 and CDR2: SQVTM, ANQGSEA. This chain's CDR3 is CSVVGASGARTDTQYF. DNA for the CDR3: TGCAGCGTTGTCGGTGCTAGCGGGGCCCGCACAGATACGCAGTATTTT.

This chain joins TRBV9 and TRBJ2-7; 8 nucleotides agree with TRBD1. CDR1 and CDR2 from the germline V gene are SGDLS and YYNGEE. The CDR3 covers 14 residues. Losses at the gene ends were 2 bases for V and 6 bases for J; bases not matched to a gene: 7. This CDR3 reads CASSVTGEASEQYF. CDR3 DNA: TGTGCCAGCAGCGTGACAGGGGAGGCCTCCGAGCAGTACTTC.

The J gene is TRBJ2-7, the V gene TRBV5-4; the match to TRBD1 covers 7 bases. Looked up from germline, CDR1 is SGHNT and CDR2 is YYREEE (reference sequence). The CDR3 is 15 amino acids. V shed 4 bases, J shed 4 bases, and the junction held 11 bases outside the gene matches. As DNA, the CDR3 is TGTGCCAGCAGCGACGACAGGGCAGATAGTTACGAGCAGTACTTC. This sequence encodes CASSDDRADSYEQYF.

This chain connects TRBV3-1 (or the pseudogene TRBV3-2) to TRBJ1-2, with TRBD1 identical over 8 bases. This CDR3 contains 14 residues. Trimming took 0 bases from V and 3 from J; bases not matched to a gene: 0. Germline CDR1 LGHDT, CDR2 YNNKEL (reference sequence). CDR3: CASSQDRGHYGYTF. Here the CDR3 DNA reads TGTGCCAGCAGCCAAGACAGGGGGCACTATGGCTACACCTTC.

The chain employs TRBV5-1 and TRBJ2-7, with D possibly matching TRBD1 (5 bases). V gave up 0 bases and J gave up 3 bases, with 16 bases separating them. The CDR3 has 16 amino acids. Germline V gene sequence: CDR1 SGHRS, CDR2 YFSETQ. Here the CDR3 reads CASSLVLSGIFYEQYF. CDR3 DNA: TGCGCCAGCAGCTTGGTGTTGTCAGGGATCTTCTACGAGCAGTACTTC.

This clone was seen just once. This chain connects TRBV29-1 to TRBJ2-3; 10 bases agree with TRBD2. The trim removed 4 bases at V and 4 bases at J, leaving 8 bases unmatched. Germline values: CDR1 SQVTM, CDR2 ANQGSEA. This CDR3 is 15 amino acids long. CDR3 loop: CSVGVAGGGADTQYF. CDR3 DNA: TGCAGCGTTGGGGTAGCGGGAGGAGGGGCAGATACGCAGTATTTT.

The J gene is TRBJ1-1, the V gene TRBV21-1; TRBD1 is taken as the D call from the table, unchecked against the DNA. TRBV21-1 is assigned pseudogene status. This CDR3 region has 17 residues. This CDR3 is CARAWVRDRVMNTEAFF. In nucleotides, the CDR3 is TGTGCCAGAGCCTGGGTTCGGGACAGGGTTATGAACACTGAAGCTTTCTTT.

The rearrangement uses TRBV7-3 and TRBJ2-2; 8 bases are a match to TRBD2. This CDR3 is built from 15 residues. The germline gives CDR1 SGHTA, CDR2 FQGTGA. Trimming took 5 bases from V and 1 from J; bases not matched to a gene: 3. The DNA of the CDR3 is TGTGCCAGCAGCACCGGGACTAGGAACACCGGGGAGCTGTTTTTT. Translated: CASSTGTRNTGELFF.

The chain carries TRBV7-8 and TRBJ2-7, with 8 nucleotides matching TRBD2. Germline-derived CDR1 and CDR2 are SGHVS and FQNEAQ. This CDR3 has 15 amino acids. V was clipped by 7 bases and J by 4 bases; unmatched bases: 12. The CDR3 bases are TGTGCCAGCACCCCCCCACGGGGGGGGGAATACGAGCAGTACTTC. This sequence encodes CASTPPRGGEYEQYF.

The rearrangement joins TRBV18 to TRBJ1-5, with 8 bases lining up with TRBD1. The V gene's germline CDR1 is KGHSH and CDR2 LQKENI. The ends lost 3 bases at V and 5 bases at J; junction bases unmatched: 9. There are 16 residues in the CDR3. The CDR3 DNA is TGTGCCAGCTCACCCGCCAGACAGGGGATATATCAGCCCCAGCATTTT. This codes for CASSPARQGIYQPQHF.

This clone came up once. The chain combines TRBV6-6 with TRBJ2-3, with D uncertain. CDR3 length: 16 residues. The germline V and J ends were trimmed by 0 bases and 0 bases, with 10 bases remaining between them. Germline assignment: CDR1 MNHNY and CDR2 SVGAGI (reference sequence). The CDR3 DNA is TGTGCCAGCAGTTACTCGATGGTGCAGAGCACAGATACGCAGTATTTT. Its translation: CASSYSMVQSTDTQYF.

The chain employs TRBV30 and TRBJ1-4; maybe TRBD1 (6 bases). The germline gives CDR1 GTSNPN, CDR2 SVGIG (reference sequence). V was cut by 0 bases and J by 5 bases, with 10 bases left in between. This CDR3 region has 14 residues. As DNA, the CDR3 is TGTGCCTGGAGTGTCGGGGGGGGCAATGAAAAACTGTTTTTT. This gives the protein CAWSVGGGNEKLFF.

CDR3 loop: CASSNERSNNEQFF. CDR3 in DNA: TGTGCCAGTAGTAATGAACGCAGTAACAATGAGCAGTTCTTC. The V call is TRBV19, the J call TRBJ2-1, with D unresolved. V was shortened by 4 bases and J by 5 bases, with 12 bases between the two germline ends. Per germline, CDR1 LNHDA and CDR2 SQIVND (reference sequence). The CDR3 is made up of 14 amino acids. Full variable domain (outside the CDR3, taken from reference TRBV19 and TRBJ2-1): DGGITQSPKYLFRKEGQNVTLSCEQNLNHDAMYWYRQDPGQGLRLIYYSQIVNDFQKGDIAEGYSVSREKKESFPLTVTSAQKNPTAFYLCASSNERSNNEQFFGPGTRLTVL.

This chain uses TRBV24-1 with TRBJ2-7; 10 positions agree with TRBD1. The length of the CDR3 is 14 residues. Germline CDR1 and CDR2: KGHDR and SFDVKD. The V and J ends lost 4 bases and 6 bases, in that order; junction bases with no gene match: 5. Here the CDR3 reads CATSDPGQGIEQYF. The DNA for the CDR3 is TGTGCCACCAGTGACCCGGGACAGGGGATCGAGCAGTACTTC.

The V call is TRBV13, the J call TRBJ2-2, with 8 bases aligning to TRBD1. The germline gives CDR1 PRHDT, CDR2 FYEKMQ (reference sequence). CDR3 length equals 17 residues. V shed 0 bases and J 4 bases; nucleotides not matched to a gene: 7. The CDR3 bases are TGTGCCAGCAGCTTAGGAGGACAGGGTTTGAGCACCGGGGAGCTGTTTTTT. This codes for CASSLGGQGLSTGELFF.

The rearrangement joins TRBV3-1 (or the pseudogene TRBV3-2) to TRBJ1-5, with 11 bases fitting TRBD1. Germline CDR1 LGHDT, CDR2 YNNKEL (reference sequence). The CDR3 has 14 residues. The V and J ends lost 4 bases and 7 bases, in that order; junction bases with no gene match: 3. The CDR3 here is CASSPGTGGQPQHF. In DNA form, the CDR3 reads TGTGCCAGCAGCCCTGGGACAGGGGGGCAGCCCCAGCATTTT.

In its sample, this clone was seen a few times. The chain recombines TRBV3-1 (or the pseudogene TRBV3-2) with TRBJ1-2, with 7 bases lining up with TRBD1. This CDR3 spans 13 amino acids. J gave up 8 bases and V 0 bases, and 3 bases lay outside the gene matches. CDR1 is LGHDT, CDR2 YNNKEL, per germline (reference sequence). The CDR3 region has the DNA TGTGCCAGCAGCCAAGATCCGGACAGGGGCTACACCTTC. Translating gives CASSQDPDRGYTF.

The genes are TRBV5-1 and TRBJ2-7, with D possibly TRBD1 on 6 matching bases. The CDR3 extends over 14 amino acids. Per the germline V gene, CDR1 is SGHRS and CDR2 is YFSETQ. Deletions cut 0 bases from V and 3 bases from J, with 10 bases between. The DNA of the CDR3 is TGCGCCAGCAGCTTGGACGGCAGGGGCTACGAGCAGTACTTC. This gives the protein CASSLDGRGYEQYF.

The J gene is TRBJ2-3, the V gene TRBV27; tentatively, D is TRBD2 (6 bases). This CDR3 region has 15 residues. Germline CDR1 is MNHEY and CDR2 is SMNVEV (reference sequence). Trimming shortened V by 5 bases and J by 0 bases, and 12 bases separated the two germline ends. CDR3 in amino acids: CASSAGGASTDTQYF. In DNA form, the CDR3 reads TGTGCCAGCAGTGCCGGGGGAGCTAGCACAGATACGCAGTATTTT.

The genes are TRBV28 and TRBJ1-1, with D perhaps matching TRBD1 (6 bases). V lost 5 bases and J lost 0, with 22 bases in between. The V gene's germline CDR1 is MDHEN and CDR2 SYDVKM. CDR3 size: 18 residues. CDR3 in amino acids: CASSPQNPGAFMNTEAFF. CDR3 sequence (DNA): TGTGCCAGCAGTCCCCAGAACCCAGGGGCCTTTATGAACACTGAAGCTTTCTTT.

This clone was observed a handful of times. The gene calls are TRBV7-9 and TRBJ1-2; D uncertain. The length of the CDR3 is 14 residues. Trimming left V 0 bases short and J 4 bases short, with 9 bases between. The germline V gene has CDR1 SEHNR and CDR2 FQNEAQ (reference sequence). The CDR3 DNA reads as TGTGCCAGCAGCTTAGCTTCTATGTCCTATGGCTACACCTTC. Its protein is CASSLASMSYGYTF.

V usage is TRBV30 and J usage is TRBJ1-6; D is ambiguous. CDR1 GTSNPN and CDR2 SVGIG come from the germline V gene (reference sequence). This CDR3 is 14 amino acids long. The CDR3 DNA is TGTGCTTCAAAACTAGGAGGGAATAATTCACCCCTCCACTTT. It yields the protein CASKLGGNNSPLHF.

The gene calls are TRBV28 and TRBJ2-7, with D possibly TRBD2 on 5 matching bases. CDR1 MDHEN and CDR2 SYDVKM come from the germline V gene. V gave up 3 bases and J gave up 7 bases, with 22 bases separating them. The CDR3 runs to 16 residues. The CDR3 DNA reads TGTGCCAGCAGTTTTGGTTTACGGAGGAAACCGTGGGAGCAGTACTTC. It specifies CASSFGLRRKPWEQYF.

The sample holds one count of this clone. The rearrangement uses TRBV5-1 and TRBJ1-1; D gene unclear. The CDR3 is 14 residues long. Trimming pared 4 bases from V and 4 bases from J, leaving 14 bases between. Germline loops: CDR1 SGHRS, CDR2 YFSETQ. Here the CDR3 DNA reads TGCGCCAGCAGCCTCAACGCTCAGTCCACTGAAGCTTTCTTT. It encodes CASSLNAQSTEAFF.

Comment on this clone: One end of the junction is discordant with germline, which a read error may explain. The CDR3 sequence: CASNLRGLAGGPDTQYF. CDR3 coding DNA: TGCGCCAGCAACTTGAGGGGACTAGCGGGAGGGCCCGATACGCAGTATTTT. V gene TRBV5-1 combines with J gene TRBJ2-3, with 16 bases that match TRBD2. This CDR3 is 17 amino acids long. Germline CDR1 is SGHRS and CDR2 is YFSETQ.

In its sample, this clone was seen a few times. This sequence joins TRBV27 and TRBJ2-7, with 7 bases fitting TRBD2. The CDR3 contains 15 residues. Germline trimming cut 5 bases from V and 1 base from J; bases unmatched to any gene: 8. In germline, CDR1 is MNHEY, CDR2 SMNVEV (reference sequence). Written as DNA, the CDR3 is TGTGCCAGCAGTCGCCCGGGACTATTATCCTACGAGCAGTACTTC. This encodes CASSRPGLLSYEQYF.

The chain couples TRBV2 to TRBJ1-1; D might be TRBD1 (5 bases). The CDR3 has 14 amino acids. V was shortened by 4 bases and J by 4 bases, with 13 bases between the two germline ends. Per the germline V gene, CDR1 is SNHLY and CDR2 is FYNNEI. CDR3 bases: TGTGCCAGCAGTGTGGAGGGGTTGGTCACTGAAGCTTTCTTT. It specifies CASSVEGLVTEAFF. The full variable domain, with the rest looked up from reference TRBV2 and TRBJ1-1, is EPEVTQTPSHQVTQMGQEVILRCVPISNHLYFYWYRQILGQKVEFLVSFYNNEISEKSEIFDDQFSVERPDGSNFTLKIRSTKLEDSAMYFCASSVEGLVTEAFFGQGTRLTVV.

The rearrangement joins TRBV18 to TRBJ1-1, with 9 bases identical to TRBD1. The trim removed 1 base at V and 0 bases at J, leaving 9 bases unmatched. This CDR3 contains 18 residues. CDR1 is KGHSH and CDR2 is LQKENI in the germline V gene. CDR3 nucleotides: TGTGCCAGCTCACCACTATTCGGGACAGGGATTGTGAACACTGAAGCTTTCTTT. Encoded protein: CASSPLFGTGIVNTEAFF. The full variable domain, with the rest looked up from reference TRBV18 and TRBJ1-1, is NAGVMQNPRHLVRRRGQEARLRCSPMKGHSHVYWYRQLPEEGLKFMVYLQKENIIDESGMPKERFSAEFPKEGPSILRIQQVVRGDSAAYFCASSPLFGTGIVNTEAFFGQGTRLTVV.